These 2 T cell receptor beta chains originate from one sample sequenced in a study of T cells in Graves' hyperthyroidism and ophthalmopathy. Regions amplified from RNA transcripts were the TCR beta CDR3 regions. During a first-round RT-PCR of the TCR CDR3, the HTBI primer set was used. MiXCR, run by TCRdb on the multiplex PCR reads, gives a single entry per CDR3 protein. The sample consists of tens of thousands of distinct CDR3 sequences, 45% to 65% of them appearing once. The sequencing sample was made of peripheral blood or thyroid tissue (not recorded which). The origin of the receptors is a man aged 18 to 29 with Graves' hyperthyroidism.

The J gene is TRBJ2-7, the V gene TRBV7-9; TRBD2 agrees at 12 bases. CDR3 length: 16 amino acids. Trimming cost V 6 bases and J 10 bases; bases outside gene matches: 16. Germline CDR1 is SEHNR and CDR2 is FQNEAQ (reference sequence). The CDR3 sequence is CASRSVKAGLAGQQYF. In DNA, the CDR3 is TGTGCCAGCAGGAGTGTCAAGGCGGGACTAGCGGGTCAACAGTACTTC.

J is TRBJ2-7 and V is TRBV10-3, with TRBD1 matching 10 bases. The CDR3 runs 16 residues. Per the germline V gene, CDR1 is ENHRY and CDR2 is SYGVKD. V shed 3 bases and J 3 bases; nucleotides not matched to a gene: 8. CDR3 DNA sequence: TGTGCCATCAGTGAATTGGGACAGGGGCCAAGCTACGAGCAGTACTTC. Protein product: CAISELGQGPSYEQYF.